Described below is a single T cell receptor (beta chain) sequence and its context. Antigen: not known. PCR used 60 Vbeta primers and 13 Jbeta primers. Only in-frame clones appear in the TCRdb table, and some are missing; sequencing was by immunoSEQ multiplex PCR. Of some 180,000 clones listed, around three quarters are singletons. The entry originates in a study of cytomegalovirus exposure and HLA in healthy donors. Background on the study: Ancestry clustering placed 81% of about 400 genotyped donors in the Caucasian-associated cluster.

Whole-study results and caveats: More clonal expansion characterized HLA-associated TCR beta chains than equally common others in a later analysis. An analysis that came later showed most CMV-associated TCR beta chains appearing HLA-restricted.

Germline lookup yields CDR1 LNHNV and CDR2 YYDKDF (reference sequence). Trimming stripped 8 bases from V and 0 bases from J, with 11 bases between. This CDR3 region has 13 residues. This chain joins TRBV15 and TRBJ2-7, with D tentatively TRBD2 (6 bases). Sequencing was carried out using PBMCs. The sequence derives from a woman younger than 45 in good health and CMV-seropositive. The CDR3 here is CATRDSYSYEQYF. The CDR3 nucleotides read TGTGCCACCCGGGACTCCTACTCCTACGAGCAGTACTTC.